The present T cell receptor beta chain was sequenced within a study of shared clonotypes between healthy human individuals (dated by TCRdb to the early 2020s). Concerning the study at large: Two women and a few men aged 18 to 49 years were included in the cohort. To estimate repertoire size and how much clonotypes are shared between individuals, the study performed deep sequencing of blood TCR repertoires from roughly five healthy adults. Leukapheresis yielded between about 0.94 and 8.9 billion PBMCs per donor. For each donor, three plates each were used for CD4 naive and CD4 memory, two plates were used for CD8 naive, and one plate was used for CD8 memory. To increase sequencing depth and limit assay-specific biases, TCR repertoire library preparation and sequencing were carried out by different laboratories using diverse techniques. Overall study outcomes, separate from this receptor: Pairwise subsampling led to the expectation that sequencing depth would affect the degree of clonotype sharing among donors. Sampling was limited to blood, and TCR repertoires in tissue likely differ from TCR repertoires in blood. Incomplete sequencing was indicated by rarefaction of sorted-subset datasets, despite the large sequencing depth. Because the study included a small number of donors, the genetic and exposure-history diversity represented was limited. Across a few donors, roughly 5% of naive CD4, approximately 4% of naive CD8, 2.3% of memory CD4, and under 0.45% of memory CD8 clonotypes were shared. Estimated clonotype richness was generally larger for naive than for memory subsets. Compared with non-shared clonotypes, clonotypes shared by all four sorted-subset donors had higher generation probabilities.

Donors were healthy HIV-negative adults with no recently reported acute infections or vaccinations. Only Caucasian adults living in Nashville, Tennessee, USA were represented among the donors. CD4+ T cells were enriched by magnetic negative selection; naive cells were then positively selected on CD45RA, and the negative fraction formed the memory subset. Blood was obtained by leukapheresis, after which PBMCs were separated by Ficoll-Histopaque density gradient centrifugation and cryopreserved in liquid nitrogen vapor phase. Analytical flow cytometry was used to check the purity and quantity of every magnetically sorted T cell population. Genomic DNA was isolated from every sorted fraction and measured by UV absorbance on a Nanodrop 2000c. TCR CDR3 regions were amplified from genomic DNA by multiplex PCR using the deep immunoSEQ assay. Extracted genomic DNA from each cell subset was spread evenly across all wells of several immunoSEQ 96-well plates, with each plate serving as a replicate. For sorted subsets, 200 to 250 ng of genomic DNA, equivalent to about 30,000 T cell genomes, went into each replicate PCR. Purified libraries were quantified with a Qubit 3.0 fluorometer, sized on a Bioanalyzer 2100, and re-quantified with the KAPA Library Quantification kit. Every immunoSEQ 96-well plate was sequenced on a dedicated single-read 150-cycle Illumina NextSeq 550 flow cell. From the authors' description of their analysis: Because the immunoSEQ output included only junctional sequences and no quality scores, the filtering could not be the same as the filtering used for full-length reads. To assign V/J genes and CDR3, sequences were annotated against IMGT germline references using PyIR, a Python wrapper for IgBLAST v1.9. Reads were removed for weak V/J assignments (E-value above 1e-6), missing CDR3, stop codons, out-of-frame junctions, or ambiguous translated residues. V3J clonotypes were defined by identical inferred V gene, J gene, and CDR3 amino acid sequence. To compute the percentage overlap between repertoires, the number of shared unique clonotypes was divided by the size of the smaller repertoire. Richness of each repertoire was evaluated using RTK rarefaction, the Chao1 estimator, and Recon v2.1 estimates of unobserved clonotypes. For all TCRbeta clonotypes obtained by the gDNA method from four donors, generation probabilities were computed with OLGA. TCRdb limited this immuneACCESS table to in-frame rearrangements with V and J called. A share of clones is missing; checked studies link under half to unresolved V genes, and the rest is unexplained. V, J and clone size reflect that table, while D and trimming were determined from the DNA. Within this sample are some 1,400,000 clones, with roughly 96% of them counted one time only. The biggest ten clones account for approximately 1.1% of the sample.

As concerns this clone: Its cognate antigen has yet to be identified. Qualities for individual bases were not recorded, and no much larger clone is one base off.

From the cysteine up to the phenylalanine, the CDR3 has a length of 15 residues. Only the CDR3 portion is preserved as DNA: 45 bases, with reading frame beginning at the first base. V and J are truncated by 0 bases and 4 bases respectively, leaving an intervening sequence of 12 bases. From the germline V gene, CDR1 is KGHSH and CDR2 is LQKENI. The V and J genes are TRBV18 and TRBJ1-1; perhaps TRBD1 is the D gene, with 5 bases matching. The sequenced material came from naive CD4+ T cells sorted from blood. Reading the label with the study, this specimen's cell subset or site is: CD45RA+ positively selected. This receptor was taken from a young man in good health. CDR3 sequence: CASSPPSGSGTEAFF. In nucleotide form, the sequence is TGTGCCAGCTCACCACCTTCAGGGTCGGGCACTGAAGCTTTCTTT.